The 27 T cell receptor beta chains below were found in one sample sequenced in a study of blood T cell repertoires in COVID-19. Sequenced by immunoSEQ multiplex PCR; TCRdb stores in-frame clones only, minus some. The sample holds about 300,000 clones, around 86% seen once. The sample was peripheral blood. These receptors came from a woman aged 40 to 49 who had recovered from COVID-19.

The chain employs TRBV7-2 and TRBJ2-3, with a possible D match to TRBD2 (6 bases). Per germline, CDR1 SGHTA and CDR2 FQGNSA. The CDR3 is 15 amino acids. Deletions cut 0 bases from V and 6 bases from J, with 13 bases between. CDR3 DNA sequence: TGTGCCAGCAGCTTAGCGCGCGCTAGCGTGGATACGCAGTATTTT. Its protein product is CASSLARASVDTQYF.

The CDR3 DNA is TGTGCCAGCAGCTTGCGACAGGGAGAGACCCAGTACTTC. As protein: CASSLRQGETQYF. The chain employs TRBV11-2 and TRBJ2-5; 7 nucleotides match TRBD1. Germline V lookup: CDR1 SGHAT, CDR2 FQNNGV. The CDR3 runs 13 residues. The J segment lost 4 bases and the V segment lost 3 bases, leaving 2 bases of the junction unmatched.

This clone showed up just once. This sequence joins TRBV5-6 and TRBJ1-6; the D gene is possibly TRBD1 (5 bases). The germline V gene has CDR1 SGHDT and CDR2 YYEEEE. The CDR3 is 14 amino acids. V lost 0 bases and J lost 10, with 11 bases in between. The CDR3 region has the DNA TGTGCCAGCAGCTTGGACGGGGCGGGATCACCCCTCCACTTT. Translation: CASSLDGAGSPLHF.

The rearrangement links TRBV6-4 to TRBJ1-1; the match to TRBD1 covers 8 bases. The CDR3 consists of 17 residues. Looked up from germline, CDR1 is MRHNA and CDR2 is SNTAGT. The ends lost 7 bases at V and 0 bases at J; junction bases unmatched: 13. The CDR3 is CASTRDRGQCMNTEAFF. In nucleotides, the CDR3 is TGTGCCAGCACCCGCGACAGGGGACAGTGCATGAACACTGAAGCTTTCTTT.

V usage is TRBV3-1 (or the pseudogene TRBV3-2) and J usage is TRBJ2-1, with D unclear. Trimming stripped 2 bases from V and 7 bases from J, with 12 bases between. CDR3 length: 14 residues. Per the germline V gene, CDR1 is LGHDT and CDR2 is YNNKEL (reference sequence). The CDR3 coding sequence is TGTGCCAGCAGCCAAAGTTTTGATCGGAATGAGCAGTTCTTC. This translates into CASSQSFDRNEQFF.

V is TRBV11-2 and J is TRBJ1-2; D may be TRBD1 (6 bases). Germline CDR1 SGHAT, CDR2 FQNNGV. The V gene lost 5 bases and the J gene lost 2 bases, with 18 bases spanning the gap. The CDR3 covers 16 residues. CDR3 protein: CASSPTQGRENYGYTF. The CDR3 nucleotides are TGTGCCAGCAGCCCCACACAGGGTCGGGAAAACTATGGCTACACCTTC. The full variable domain, with the rest looked up from reference TRBV11-2 and TRBJ1-2, is EAGVAQSPRYKIIEKRQSVAFWCNPISGHATLYWYQQILGQGPKLLIQFQNNGVVDDSQLPKDRFSAERLKGVDSTLKIQPAKLEDSAVYLCASSPTQGRENYGYTFGSGTRLTVV.

This clone appeared once. The chain has TRBV19 and TRBJ2-3; D gene unclear. Germline V gene data show CDR1 as LNHDA and CDR2 as SQIVND (reference sequence). The CDR3 extends over 13 amino acids. The V and J ends lost 5 bases and 7 bases respectively, with 13 bases between them. CDR3 protein: CASSFPFLNTQYF. CDR3 in DNA: TGTGCCAGTAGTTTCCCGTTTCTTAATACGCAGTATTTT.

This chain links TRBV11-2 with TRBJ2-2; possible D gene TRBD1, 6 bases. V dropped 3 bases and J dropped 1 base, with 9 bases sitting between them. CDR1 and CDR2 from the germline V gene are SGHAT and FQNNGV. CDR3 length equals 15 residues. The CDR3 sequence is CASSFGGLNTGELFF. The CDR3 DNA follows: TGTGCCAGCAGCTTTGGGGGCCTGAACACCGGGGAGCTGTTTTTT.

V usage is TRBV3-1 (or the pseudogene TRBV3-2) and J usage is TRBJ1-1; D gene unclear. Trimming cost V 1 base and J 2 bases, with 2 bases left between them. CDR1 LGHDT and CDR2 YNNKEL come from the germline V gene (reference sequence). CDR3 length equals 12 residues. The CDR3 DNA is TGTGCCAGCAGCCAAGTAAACACTGAAGCTTTCTTT. This encodes CASSQVNTEAFF.

The chain carries TRBV7-6 and TRBJ2-3; 7 bases are a match to TRBD2. The CDR3 sequence is 13 residues long. The J segment lost 3 bases and the V segment lost 5 bases, leaving 2 bases of the junction unmatched. Germline V lookup: CDR1 SGHVS, CDR2 FNYEAQ. CDR3 DNA: TGTGCCAGCAGCCTCGGGGGGACAGATACGCAGTATTTT. Translating gives CASSLGGTDTQYF.

This sequence joins TRBV12-3 or TRBV12-4 and TRBJ1-2; D unresolved. There are 12 residues in the CDR3. The ends were cut back, 2 bases at V and 8 bases at J, with 9 bases in the middle. CDR3 in DNA: TGTGCCAGCAGTTTACTACGGGAAGGCTACACCTTC. Protein product: CASSLLREGYTF.

CDR3 coding DNA: TGTGCCAGCAGTTTATCGCCGAGATACTATGGCTACACCTTC. Translating it yields CASSLSPRYYGYTF. The rearrangement links TRBV27 to TRBJ1-2; no definite D call. The CDR3 sequence is 14 residues long. Trimming cost V 0 bases and J 3 bases, with 8 bases left between them. Germline V gene data show CDR1 as MNHEY and CDR2 as SMNVEV (reference sequence).

The chain couples TRBV30 to TRBJ1-2, with no clear D. The germline V gene has CDR1 GTSNPN and CDR2 SVGIG (reference sequence). Trimming shortened V by 0 bases and J by 6 bases, and 14 bases separated the two germline ends. The CDR3 is 14 amino acids. CDR3 sequence reads: CAWSVRTGIDGYTF. CDR3 DNA: TGTGCCTGGAGTGTACGAACCGGGATTGATGGCTACACCTTC.

This chain joins TRBV7-3 and TRBJ1-1; tentatively, D is TRBD1 (6 bases). V was trimmed by 5 bases and J by 7 bases, leaving 11 bases between them. This CDR3 has 12 amino acids. The germline gives CDR1 SGHTA, CDR2 FQGTGA. The CDR3 bases are TGTGCCAGCAGCCCCGACAGGATTGAAGCTTTCTTT. Translation gives CASSPDRIEAFF.

V is TRBV3-1 (or the pseudogene TRBV3-2) and J is TRBJ2-7; 7 positions agree with TRBD1. The CDR3 contains 16 residues. The junction had 6 bases not matched to a gene; V was cut back by 0 bases and J by 1 base. Germline V lookup: CDR1 LGHDT, CDR2 YNNKEL (reference sequence). This chain's CDR3 is CASSQDKTGESYEQYF. The CDR3 region has the DNA TGTGCCAGCAGCCAAGATAAAACAGGGGAATCCTACGAGCAGTACTTC.

The chain uses TRBV10-3 and TRBJ2-7; D is unclear. Trimming stripped 2 bases from V and 3 bases from J, with 14 bases between. The CDR3 is 15 residues long. Germline V gives CDR1 ENHRY, CDR2 SYGVKD. The CDR3 DNA reads TGTGCCATCAGTGAGGGAGTTGGCAGTCGCTACGAGCAGTACTTC. Protein product: CAISEGVGSRYEQYF.

This clone was observed a single time. This chain joins TRBV5-1 and TRBJ2-1; the match to TRBD1 covers 12 bases. This CDR3 has 15 residues. Per the germline V gene, CDR1 is SGHRS and CDR2 is YFSETQ. The trim removed 3 bases at V and 9 bases at J, leaving 7 bases unmatched. The CDR3 DNA reads TGCGCCAGCAGCTCCCAGGGACAGGGGGCAGCTGAGCAGTTCTTC. As protein: CASSSQGQGAAEQFF.

V gene TRBV5-4 combines with J gene TRBJ1-1; 11 bases agree with TRBD1. Per germline, CDR1 SGHNT and CDR2 YYREEE (reference sequence). This CDR3 spans 13 amino acids. V lost 3 bases to trimming and J lost 10 bases; unmatched junction nucleotides: 5. CDR3 loop: CASSWGQGVGAFF. The CDR3 nucleotides read TGTGCCAGCAGCTGGGGACAGGGGGTCGGAGCTTTCTTT.

J is TRBJ1-1 and V is TRBV6-5; 8 nucleotides line up with TRBD1. The CDR3 is 14 residues long. The V and J ends lost 6 bases and 3 bases, in that order; junction bases with no gene match: 6. Germline assignment: CDR1 MNHEY and CDR2 SVGAGI. CDR3 sequence (DNA): TGTGCCAGCAGCGACAGGGGTAGGTACACTGAAGCTTTCTTT. Amino acid sequence: CASSDRGRYTEAFF.

The chain recombines TRBV7-8 with TRBJ2-1, with 11 bases fitting TRBD2. Germline V gene data show CDR1 as SGHVS and CDR2 as FQNEAQ. CDR3 size: 15 residues. Trimming cost V 1 base and J 7 bases; bases outside gene matches: 3. The CDR3 protein is CASSLGSGGVNEQFF. The CDR3 DNA is TGTGCCAGCAGCTTAGGTAGCGGGGGGGTAAATGAGCAGTTCTTC.

The genes are TRBV7-6 and TRBJ1-6; TRBD1 is a possible D gene (6 bases). V was clipped by 4 bases and J by 10 bases, with 17 bases between them. The germline V gene has CDR1 SGHVS and CDR2 FNYEAQ. The CDR3 loop spans 15 amino acids. In DNA, the CDR3 is TGTGCCAGCAGCTCAATAAGAGCAGGGGAATCACCCCTCCACTTT. Translation gives CASSSIRAGESPLHF.

The rearrangement uses TRBV12-3 or TRBV12-4 and TRBJ1-2, with D perhaps matching TRBD1 (6 bases). The CDR3 consists of 12 residues. V shed 8 bases and J shed 4 bases, with 11 bases lying between them. The CDR3, as DNA: TGTGCCAGCGCTTACAGGGTCTATGGCTACACCTTC. It specifies CASAYRVYGYTF.

The V gene is TRBV7-9, the J gene TRBJ2-2; 8 bases line up with TRBD2. CDR3 size: 17 residues. Germline assignment: CDR1 SEHNR and CDR2 FQNEAQ (reference sequence). The V gene end was trimmed by 5 bases and the J gene end by 7 bases; junction bases not matched to a gene: 15. The CDR3 DNA reads as TGTGCCAGCAGCCCCCTGGGCGGCGGGGGGCCCATCGGGGAGCTGTTTTTT. Translating it yields CASSPLGGGGPIGELFF.

The chain uses TRBV19 and TRBJ1-2; D not resolved. V gave up 3 bases and J gave up 4 bases, with 3 bases separating them. Germline CDR1 is LNHDA and CDR2 is SQIVND (reference sequence). The CDR3 extends over 11 amino acids. Here the CDR3 DNA reads TGTGCCAGTAGTATCCTCTATGGCTACACCTTC. Amino acids: CASSILYGYTF.

This chain links TRBV12-3 or TRBV12-4 with TRBJ2-1, with D unclear. V dropped 6 bases and J dropped 8 bases, with 11 bases sitting between them. The CDR3 totals 12 residues. Here the CDR3 DNA reads TGTGCCAGCAGCCCGACCGAGGATGAGCAGTTCTTC. Encoded protein: CASSPTEDEQFF.

V gene TRBV5-8 combines with J gene TRBJ1-1; 10 bases are a match to TRBD1. V was clipped by 0 bases and J by 11 bases; unmatched bases: 10. The CDR3 loop spans 15 amino acids. Germline V gives CDR1 SGHTS, CDR2 YDEGEE. The CDR3 here is CASSLGGQGRLMAFF. The CDR3 region has the DNA TGTGCCAGCAGCTTGGGGGGACAGGGGCGTTTGATGGCTTTCTTT. Variable domain in full (rest from reference TRBV5-8 and TRBJ1-1): EAGVTQSPTHLIKTRGQQATLRCSPISGHTSVYWYQQALGLGLQFLLWYDEGEERNRGNFPPRFSGRQFPNYSSELNVNALELEDSALYLCASSLGGQGRLMAFFGQGTRLTVV.

This rearrangement joins TRBV5-6 to TRBJ1-1; the D is unclear. Looked up from germline, CDR1 is SGHDT and CDR2 is YYEEEE. With 0 bases removed from V and 1 base from J, the gap between germline ends came to 7 bases. CDR3 length: 14 residues. The CDR3 loop is CASSLAGENTEAFF. In DNA form, the CDR3 reads TGTGCCAGCAGCTTGGCCGGGGAGAACACTGAAGCTTTCTTT.